This T cell receptor beta chain was documented in a study of cytomegalovirus exposure and HLA in healthy donors. The overall study: A data release that came early held roughly 80 million unique TCRs from HLA-typed donors.

Worth noting for this clone: Its antigen is currently unknown.

The study's findings and limits: Among donors in an Asian-associated ancestry cluster, a later analysis reportedly found fewer N-insertions than the roughly 680-donor mean.

The PCR ran on 60 Vbeta and 13 Jbeta primers. Repertoires were generated with immunoSEQ multiplex PCR, while TCRdb's copy carries only in-frame clones and drops some. The table has hundreds of thousands of clones, almost 80% seen once. The clonotype was recovered from a male donor in good health and CMV-seronegative. The material sequenced was PBMCs.

This CDR3 reads CASSLRGGARETQYF. Written as DNA, the CDR3 is TGTGCCAGCAGCTTACGAGGGGGGGCTAGGGAGACCCAGTACTTC. The V and J genes are TRBV7-2 and TRBJ2-5, with D tentatively TRBD2 (7 bases). V was shortened by 2 bases and J by 5 bases, with 15 bases between the two germline ends. The CDR3 has 15 residues. CDR1 and CDR2 (germline): SGHTA, FQGNSA.